This TCR beta chain was sequenced in a study of blood T cell repertoires in COVID-19. Whole-study context: Spain, Italy and the United States supplied samples that represented acute and convalescent COVID-19. PBMCs, B-cell-depleted T cells, or T cells provided the cDNA or gDNA that made up the material.

Original processing methods: Amplification of reference gene primers provided the estimated nucleated cell counts. Data came from immunoSEQ multiplex PCR; TCRdb stores just in-frame clones and leaves some out. That table gives V, J and clone size, and the DNA gave D and trimming. The sample shows about 110,000 clones, under 75% of them seen only once. After removal of 5 bases from V and 4 bases from J, the junction contained 7 bases not matched to a gene. The CDR3 length is 14 residues. Germline V gives CDR1 SNHLY, CDR2 FYNNEI. This receptor was obtained from a woman in her fifties or sixties with acute or convalescent COVID-19. Sequenced: peripheral blood. The gene calls are TRBV2 and TRBJ1-2; 7 nucleotides match TRBD1. The CDR3: CASSLTGSAYGYTF. For the CDR3, the DNA is TGTGCCAGCAGTCTGACAGGGTCGGCCTATGGCTACACCTTC.